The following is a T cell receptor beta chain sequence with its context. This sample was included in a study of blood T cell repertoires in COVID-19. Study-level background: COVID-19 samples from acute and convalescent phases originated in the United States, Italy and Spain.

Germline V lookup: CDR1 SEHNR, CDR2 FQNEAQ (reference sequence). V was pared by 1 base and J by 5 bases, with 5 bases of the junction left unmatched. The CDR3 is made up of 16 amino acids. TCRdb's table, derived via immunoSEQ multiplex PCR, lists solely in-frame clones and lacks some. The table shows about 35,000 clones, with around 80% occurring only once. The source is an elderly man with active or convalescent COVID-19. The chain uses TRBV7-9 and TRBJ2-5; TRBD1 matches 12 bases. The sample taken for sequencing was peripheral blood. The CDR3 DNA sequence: TGTGCCAGCAGCTTAGTTGGGACAGGGGGCCCGGAGACCCAGTACTTC. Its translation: CASSLVGTGGPETQYF. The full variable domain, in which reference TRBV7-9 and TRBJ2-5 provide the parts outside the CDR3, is DTGVSQNPRHKITKRGQNVTFRCDPISEHNRLYWYRQTLGQGPEFLTYFQNEAQLEKSRLLSDRFSAERPKGSFSTLEIQRTEQGDSAMYLCASSLVGTGGPETQYFGPGTRLLVL.